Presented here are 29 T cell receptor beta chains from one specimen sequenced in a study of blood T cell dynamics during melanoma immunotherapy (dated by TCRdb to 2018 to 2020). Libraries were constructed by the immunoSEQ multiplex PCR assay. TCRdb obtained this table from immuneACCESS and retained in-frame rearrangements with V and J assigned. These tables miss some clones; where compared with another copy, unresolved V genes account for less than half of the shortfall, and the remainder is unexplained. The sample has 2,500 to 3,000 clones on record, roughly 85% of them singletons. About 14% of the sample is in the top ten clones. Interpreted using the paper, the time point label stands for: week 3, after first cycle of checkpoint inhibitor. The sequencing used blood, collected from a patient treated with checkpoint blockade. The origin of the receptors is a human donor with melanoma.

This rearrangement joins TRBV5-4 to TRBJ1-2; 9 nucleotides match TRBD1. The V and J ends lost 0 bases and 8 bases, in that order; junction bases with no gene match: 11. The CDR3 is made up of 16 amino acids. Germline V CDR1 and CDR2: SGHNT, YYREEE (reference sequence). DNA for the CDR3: TGTGCCAGCAGCTTGGTCGGGGACAGGGAACCTAAAGGCTACACCTTC. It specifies CASSLVGDREPKGYTF.

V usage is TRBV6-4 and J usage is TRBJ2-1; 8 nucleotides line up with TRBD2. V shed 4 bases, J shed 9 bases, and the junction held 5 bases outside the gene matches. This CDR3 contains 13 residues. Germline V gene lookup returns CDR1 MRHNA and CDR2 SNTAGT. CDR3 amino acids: CASSVREGSEQFF. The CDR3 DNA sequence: TGTGCCAGCAGTGTACGGGAGGGGAGTGAGCAGTTCTTC.

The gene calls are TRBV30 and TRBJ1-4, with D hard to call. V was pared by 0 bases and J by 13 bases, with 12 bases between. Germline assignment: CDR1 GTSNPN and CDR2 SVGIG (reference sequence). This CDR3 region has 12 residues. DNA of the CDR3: TGTGCCTGGAGTGTAACGGCCGGAGCACTGTTTTTT. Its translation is CAWSVTAGALFF.

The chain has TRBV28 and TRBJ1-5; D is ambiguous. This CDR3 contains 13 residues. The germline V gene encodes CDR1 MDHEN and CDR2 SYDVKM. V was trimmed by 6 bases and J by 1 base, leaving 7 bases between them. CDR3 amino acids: CASSRRSNQPQHF. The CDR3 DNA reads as TGTGCCAGCAGCCGACGGAGCAATCAGCCCCAGCATTTT.

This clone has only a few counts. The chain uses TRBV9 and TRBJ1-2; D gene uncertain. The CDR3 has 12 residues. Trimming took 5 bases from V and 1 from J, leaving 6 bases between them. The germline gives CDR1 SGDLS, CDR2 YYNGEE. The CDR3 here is CASRGVNYGYTF. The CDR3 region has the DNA TGTGCCAGCAGGGGAGTTAACTATGGCTACACCTTC.

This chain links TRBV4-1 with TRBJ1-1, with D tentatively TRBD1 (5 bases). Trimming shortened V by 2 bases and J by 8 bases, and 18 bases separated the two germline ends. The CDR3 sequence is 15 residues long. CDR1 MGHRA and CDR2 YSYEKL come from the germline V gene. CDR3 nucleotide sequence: TGCGCCAGCAGCCAACCGGAAAGGGGTAGATGGGAAGCTTTCTTT. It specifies CASSQPERGRWEAFF.

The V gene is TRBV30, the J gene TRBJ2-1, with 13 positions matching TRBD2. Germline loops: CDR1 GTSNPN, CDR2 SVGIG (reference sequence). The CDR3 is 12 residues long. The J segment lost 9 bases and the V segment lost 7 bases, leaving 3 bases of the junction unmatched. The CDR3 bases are TGTGCCTCCCGGACTAGCGGGAGTGAGCAGTTCTTC. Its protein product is CASRTSGSEQFF.

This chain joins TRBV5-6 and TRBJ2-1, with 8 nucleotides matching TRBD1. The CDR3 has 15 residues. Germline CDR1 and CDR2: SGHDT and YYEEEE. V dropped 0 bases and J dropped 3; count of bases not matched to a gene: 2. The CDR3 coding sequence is TGTGCCAGCAGCTTGGCAGGGGGCTACTACAATGAGCAGTTCTTC. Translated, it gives CASSLAGGYYNEQFF.

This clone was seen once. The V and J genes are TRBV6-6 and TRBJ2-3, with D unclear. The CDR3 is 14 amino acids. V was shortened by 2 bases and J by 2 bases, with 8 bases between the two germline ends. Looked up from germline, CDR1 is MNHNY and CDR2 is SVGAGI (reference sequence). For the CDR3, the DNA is TGTGCCAGCAGTTACCTCCCAGACACAGATACGCAGTATTTT. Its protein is CASSYLPDTDTQYF.

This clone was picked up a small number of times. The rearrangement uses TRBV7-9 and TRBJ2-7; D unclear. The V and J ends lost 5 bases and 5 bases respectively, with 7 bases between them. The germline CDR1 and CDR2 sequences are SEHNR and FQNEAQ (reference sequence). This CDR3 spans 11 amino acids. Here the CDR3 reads CASSRTDEQYF. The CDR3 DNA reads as TGTGCCAGCAGCCGGACGGACGAGCAGTACTTC.

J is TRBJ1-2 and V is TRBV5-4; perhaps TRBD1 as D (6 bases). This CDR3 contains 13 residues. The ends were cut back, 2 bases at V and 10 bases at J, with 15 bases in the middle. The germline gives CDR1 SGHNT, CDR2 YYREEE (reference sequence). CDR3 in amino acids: CASSLPGTHDYTF. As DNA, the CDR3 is TGTGCCAGCAGCTTACCAGGGACACACGACTACACCTTC.

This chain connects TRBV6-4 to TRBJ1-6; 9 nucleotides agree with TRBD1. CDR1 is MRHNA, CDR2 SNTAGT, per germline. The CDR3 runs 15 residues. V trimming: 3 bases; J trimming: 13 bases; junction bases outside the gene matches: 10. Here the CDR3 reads CASSDSGTGMSPLHF. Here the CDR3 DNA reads TGTGCCAGCAGTGATTCCGGGACAGGGATGTCCCCCCTCCACTTT.

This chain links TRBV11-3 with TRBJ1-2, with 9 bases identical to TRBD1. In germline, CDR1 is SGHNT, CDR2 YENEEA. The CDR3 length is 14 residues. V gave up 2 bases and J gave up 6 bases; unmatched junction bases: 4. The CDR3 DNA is TGTGCCAGCAGCTTAAACAGGGGGCGGGATGGCTACACCTTC. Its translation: CASSLNRGRDGYTF. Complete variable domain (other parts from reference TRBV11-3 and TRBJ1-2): EAGVVQSPRYKIIEKKQPVAFWCNPISGHNTLYWYLQNLGQGPELLIRYENEEAVDDSQLPKDRFSAERLKGVDSTLKIQPAELGDSAVYLCASSLNRGRDGYTFGSGTRLTVV.

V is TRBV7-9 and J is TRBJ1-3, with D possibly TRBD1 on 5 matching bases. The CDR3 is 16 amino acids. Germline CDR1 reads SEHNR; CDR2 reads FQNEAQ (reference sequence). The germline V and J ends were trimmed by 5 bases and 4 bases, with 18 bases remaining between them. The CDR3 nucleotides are TGTGCCAGCAGCCTTAGTGGTGGGGGAGCCGGAAACACCATATATTTT. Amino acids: CASSLSGGGAGNTIYF.

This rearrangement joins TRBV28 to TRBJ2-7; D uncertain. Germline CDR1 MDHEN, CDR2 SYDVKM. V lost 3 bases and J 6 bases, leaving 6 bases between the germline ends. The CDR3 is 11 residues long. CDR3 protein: CASSFSREQYF. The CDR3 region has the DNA TGTGCCAGCAGTTTTTCCCGCGAGCAGTACTTC. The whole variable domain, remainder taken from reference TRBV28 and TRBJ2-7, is DVKVTQSSRYLVKRTGEKVFLECVQDMDHENMFWYRQDPGLGLRLIYFSYDVKMKEKGDIPEGYSVSREKKERFSLILESASTNQTSMYLCASSFSREQYFGPGTRLTVT.

This chain's CDR3 is CASSTREERNSYEQYF. In nucleotides, the CDR3 is TGTGCCAGCAGCACAAGAGAGGAACGCAACTCCTACGAGCAGTACTTC. The rearrangement joins TRBV11-3 to TRBJ2-7; D uncertain. The CDR3 is 16 residues long. The germline CDR1 and CDR2 sequences are SGHNT and YENEEA. Trimming shortened V by 5 bases and J by 0 bases, and 17 bases separated the two germline ends.

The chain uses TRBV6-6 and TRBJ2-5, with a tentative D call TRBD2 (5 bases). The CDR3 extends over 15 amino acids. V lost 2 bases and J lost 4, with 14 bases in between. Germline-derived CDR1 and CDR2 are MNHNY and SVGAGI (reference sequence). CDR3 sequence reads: CASSYMAGMGETQYF. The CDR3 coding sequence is TGTGCCAGCAGTTACATGGCGGGTATGGGAGAGACCCAGTACTTC.

The CDR3 sequence: CASSSAYEQYF. DNA for the CDR3: TGTGCCAGCAGCTCAGCCTACGAGCAGTACTTC. The chain employs TRBV7-6 and TRBJ2-7, with D unclear. CDR3 length: 11 amino acids. Between the trimmed V and J ends, which lost 4 bases and 2 bases, there was a span of 3 bases. CDR1 and CDR2 from the germline V gene are SGHVS and FNYEAQ.

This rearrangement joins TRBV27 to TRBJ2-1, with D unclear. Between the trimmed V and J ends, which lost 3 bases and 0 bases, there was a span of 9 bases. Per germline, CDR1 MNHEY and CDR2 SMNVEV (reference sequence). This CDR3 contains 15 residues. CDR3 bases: TGTGCCAGCAGTTTTACCGGGCCCTCCTACAATGAGCAGTTCTTC. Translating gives CASSFTGPSYNEQFF.

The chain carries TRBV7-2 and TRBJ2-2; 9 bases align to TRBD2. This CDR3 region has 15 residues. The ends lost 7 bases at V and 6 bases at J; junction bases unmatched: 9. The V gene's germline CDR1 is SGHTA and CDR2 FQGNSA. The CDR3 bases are TGTGCCAGCAACTTTGGACTAGCGAAAGCCGGGGAGCTGTTTTTT. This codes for CASNFGLAKAGELFF.

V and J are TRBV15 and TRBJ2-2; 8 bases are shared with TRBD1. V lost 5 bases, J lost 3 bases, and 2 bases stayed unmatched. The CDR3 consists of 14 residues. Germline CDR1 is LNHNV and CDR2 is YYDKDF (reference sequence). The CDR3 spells CATSATGDTGELFF. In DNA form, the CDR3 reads TGTGCCACCAGCGCGACAGGGGACACCGGGGAGCTGTTTTTT.

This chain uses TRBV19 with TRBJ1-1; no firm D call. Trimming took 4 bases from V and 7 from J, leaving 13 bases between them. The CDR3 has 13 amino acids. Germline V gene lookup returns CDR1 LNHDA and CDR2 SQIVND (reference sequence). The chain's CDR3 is CASSTFVGYEAFF. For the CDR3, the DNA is TGTGCCAGTAGTACCTTTGTAGGGTATGAAGCTTTCTTT.

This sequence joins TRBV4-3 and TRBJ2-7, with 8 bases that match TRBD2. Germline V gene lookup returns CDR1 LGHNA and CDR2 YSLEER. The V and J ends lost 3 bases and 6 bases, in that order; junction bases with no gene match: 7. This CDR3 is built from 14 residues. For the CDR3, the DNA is TGCGCCAGCAGCCACTACGGGAGGGCCCTCGAGCAGTACTTC. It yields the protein CASSHYGRALEQYF.

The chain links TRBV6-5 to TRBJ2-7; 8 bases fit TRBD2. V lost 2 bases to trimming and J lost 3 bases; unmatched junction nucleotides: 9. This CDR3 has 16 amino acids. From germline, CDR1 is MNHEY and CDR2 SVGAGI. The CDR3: CASSYGWSGSLYEQYF. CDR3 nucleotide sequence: TGTGCCAGCAGTTACGGCTGGAGCGGGAGTCTCTACGAGCAGTACTTC.

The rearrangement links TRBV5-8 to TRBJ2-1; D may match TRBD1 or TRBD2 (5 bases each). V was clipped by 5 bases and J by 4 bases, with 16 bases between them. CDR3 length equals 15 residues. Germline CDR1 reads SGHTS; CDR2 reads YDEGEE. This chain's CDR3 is CASRPERDLYNEQFF. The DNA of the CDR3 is TGTGCCAGCAGACCCGAGAGGGACCTTTACAATGAGCAGTTCTTC.

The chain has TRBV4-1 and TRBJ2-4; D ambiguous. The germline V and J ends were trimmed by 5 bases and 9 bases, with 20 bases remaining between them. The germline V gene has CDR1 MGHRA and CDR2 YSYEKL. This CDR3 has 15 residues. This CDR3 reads CASSYEESGAGIQYF. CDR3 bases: TGCGCCAGCAGCTACGAGGAGTCAGGAGCTGGCATTCAGTACTTC.

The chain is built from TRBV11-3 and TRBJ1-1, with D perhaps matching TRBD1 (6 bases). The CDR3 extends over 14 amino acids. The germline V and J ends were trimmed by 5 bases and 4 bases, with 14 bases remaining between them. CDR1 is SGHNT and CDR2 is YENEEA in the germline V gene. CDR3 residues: CASSQQGWGTEAFF. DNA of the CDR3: TGTGCCAGCAGCCAACAGGGATGGGGCACTGAAGCTTTCTTT.

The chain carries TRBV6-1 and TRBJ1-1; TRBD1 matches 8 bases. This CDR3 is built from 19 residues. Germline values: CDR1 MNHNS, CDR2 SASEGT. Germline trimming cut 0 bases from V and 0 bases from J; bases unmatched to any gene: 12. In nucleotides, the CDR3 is TGTGCCAGCAGTGAAGCGCTCATTAGCCGGGACAGGCTGAACACTGAAGCTTTCTTT. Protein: CASSEALISRDRLNTEAFF.

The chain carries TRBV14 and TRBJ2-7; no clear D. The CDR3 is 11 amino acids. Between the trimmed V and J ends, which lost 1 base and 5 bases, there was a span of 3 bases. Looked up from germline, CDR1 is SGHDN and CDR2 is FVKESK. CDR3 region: CASSQVNEQYF. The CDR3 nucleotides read TGTGCCAGCAGCCAAGTTAACGAGCAGTACTTC.